This entry describes one T cell receptor (beta chain). Its target is not known. The CDR3 contains 15 residues. CDR1 and CDR2 from the germline V gene are LNHNV and YYDKDF (reference sequence). J lost 3 bases, V lost 5 bases, and 9 bases had no gene match. These data come from a study of cytomegalovirus exposure and HLA in healthy donors. The PCR employed 60 Vbeta primers together with 13 Jbeta primers. Repertoires were generated with immunoSEQ multiplex PCR, while TCRdb's copy carries only in-frame clones and drops some. The profile shows under 170,000 clones, about 85% of them singletons. Points from the study as a whole: The authors listed 150 or so TCR beta chains as cytomegalovirus-associated. Presence/absence analyses assumed roughly uniform sequencing depth across donors.

J is TRBJ1-2 and V is TRBV15; TRBD1 aligns across 7 bases. Material for sequencing was PBMCs. This TCR derives from a human donor in good health. Here the CDR3 DNA reads TGTGCCACCAGCGGGGGAGAGGGGGCGGACTATGGCTACACCTTC. Protein: CATSGGEGADYGYTF.